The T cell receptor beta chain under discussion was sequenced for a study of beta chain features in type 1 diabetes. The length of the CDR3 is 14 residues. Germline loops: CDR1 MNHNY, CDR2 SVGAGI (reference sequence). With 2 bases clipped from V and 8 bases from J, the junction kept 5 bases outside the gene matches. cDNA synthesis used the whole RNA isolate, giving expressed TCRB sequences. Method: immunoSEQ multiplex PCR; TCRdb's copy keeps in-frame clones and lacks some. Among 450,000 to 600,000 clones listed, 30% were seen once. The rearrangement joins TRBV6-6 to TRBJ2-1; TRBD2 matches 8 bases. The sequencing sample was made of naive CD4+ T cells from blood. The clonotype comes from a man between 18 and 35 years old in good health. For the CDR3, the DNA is TGTGCCAGCAGTTACCCAGGACTAGCATATGAGCAGTTCTTC. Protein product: CASSYPGLAYEQFF.